The 8 T cell receptor beta chains listed next were all sequenced from one sample in a study of blood T cell repertoires in COVID-19. Repertoires were generated with immunoSEQ multiplex PCR, while TCRdb's copy carries only in-frame clones and drops some. Of 150,000 to 200,000 clones listed, 70% to 90% are singletons. Sequenced material: peripheral blood. Source of these receptors: a man aged 60 to 69 who had recovered from COVID-19.

The chain links TRBV5-6 to TRBJ2-7; 7 nucleotides agree with TRBD1. Per germline, CDR1 SGHDT and CDR2 YYEEEE. V trimming: 7 bases; J trimming: 4 bases; junction bases outside the gene matches: 14. The CDR3 covers 15 residues. The CDR3 spells CASGSDGTARYEQYF. The CDR3 DNA reads as TGTGCCAGCGGCAGCGACGGGACAGCCAGATACGAGCAGTACTTC.

CDR3 nucleotides: TGTGCCAGCAGCAGTAACAGGGCCCACGAGCAGTACTTC. This codes for CASSSNRAHEQYF. V and J are TRBV5-5 and TRBJ2-7; possible D gene TRBD1, 6 bases. Between the trimmed V and J ends, which lost 4 bases and 5 bases, there was a span of 13 bases. CDR3 length equals 13 residues. Germline V gene lookup returns CDR1 SGHKS and CDR2 YYEKEE (reference sequence).

The rearrangement links TRBV14 to TRBJ1-5, with 7 bases fitting TRBD1. Trimming removed 5 bases from V and 10 bases from J; junction bases left unmatched: 8. Germline V lookup: CDR1 SGHDN, CDR2 FVKESK. The CDR3 extends over 13 amino acids. The CDR3 spells CASSITGAGPQHF. In DNA form, the CDR3 reads TGTGCCAGCAGCATAACAGGGGCCGGTCCCCAGCATTTT.

The V and J genes are TRBV21-1 and TRBJ2-7; TRBD1, the D gene given by the table, was not confirmed from the DNA. TRBV21-1 is listed as a pseudogene. This CDR3 contains 12 residues. The chain's CDR3 is CASSKDRNEQYF. The CDR3 bases are TGTGCCAGCAGCAAAGACAGAAACGAGCAGTACTTC.

This clone was counted a single time. The chain recombines TRBV9 with TRBJ1-1; perhaps TRBD1 as D (5 bases). The CDR3 runs to 15 residues. Looked up from germline, CDR1 is SGDLS and CDR2 is YYNGEE. The V gene lost 0 bases and the J gene lost 0 bases, with 9 bases spanning the gap. The DNA for the CDR3 is TGTGCCAGCAGCGTAGCTCAGGGATTGAACACTGAAGCTTTCTTT. Encoded protein: CASSVAQGLNTEAFF.

The rearrangement joins TRBV18 to TRBJ1-4; TRBD1 matches at 8 bases. Germline V gene lookup returns CDR1 KGHSH and CDR2 LQKENI. The length of the CDR3 is 13 residues. Losses at the gene ends were 8 bases for V and 8 bases for J; bases not matched to a gene: 7. The CDR3 reads CASAQGVQEKLFF. CDR3 bases: TGTGCCAGCGCACAGGGGGTGCAAGAAAAACTGTTTTTT.

The rearrangement links TRBV7-9 to TRBJ2-1; D may be TRBD2 (6 bases). CDR1 SEHNR and CDR2 FQNEAQ come from the germline V gene (reference sequence). The CDR3 sequence is 12 residues long. V dropped 6 bases and J dropped 8 bases, with 11 bases sitting between them. The CDR3 loop is CASRRSGDEQFF. CDR3 bases: TGTGCCAGCAGAAGGTCGGGGGATGAGCAGTTCTTC.

This clone is a singleton in its sample. This chain joins TRBV29-1 and TRBJ2-7; the match to TRBD2 covers 13 bases. This CDR3 is 14 amino acids long. V lost 6 bases to trimming and J lost 5 bases; unmatched junction nucleotides: 7. In germline, CDR1 is SQVTM, CDR2 ANQGSEA. CDR3: CSVRTSGGSHEQYF. CDR3 nucleotides: TGCAGCGTCCGGACTAGCGGGGGTTCTCACGAGCAGTACTTC.